Below are 18 T cell receptor beta chains sequenced from a single sample in a study of persistence of HIV-infected CD4 T cells. The antigens for these receptors are not known. Stimulation used approximately 9.6 ug/mL lysate from CMV-infected fibroblasts. Memory cells lacking CD40L and CD69 with high CD45RO were sorted. This was the immunoSEQ version 4 assay in survey mode. Data came from immunoSEQ multiplex PCR; TCRdb stores just in-frame clones and leaves some out. The sample comprises around 28,000 clones, roughly four fifths of which are singletons, and about 4.6% rests with the top ten. The sample in question was CD4+ T cells sorted from PBMCs after approximately 20-hour stimulation, obtained from a patient who received antiretroviral therapy. The receptors originated from an adult man with HIV who was CMV-seropositive.

This clone has only one observation. The CDR3 DNA reads TGTGCCAGCACGGGACAGGGGAATGAGCAGTTCTTC. Its protein is CASTGQGNEQFF. The gene calls are TRBV2 and TRBJ2-1; 10 nucleotides agree with TRBD1. Germline CDR1 SNHLY, CDR2 FYNNEI. This CDR3 contains 12 residues. Unmatched junction bases numbered 1, after V lost 7 bases and J lost 7 bases.

J is TRBJ1-3 and V is TRBV7-6; D is uncertain. This CDR3 spans 14 amino acids. Germline lookup yields CDR1 SGHVS and CDR2 FNYEAQ. Trimming stripped 2 bases from V and 0 bases from J, with 5 bases between. The CDR3 spells CASSLLPSGNTIYF. Here the CDR3 DNA reads TGTGCCAGCAGCTTACTCCCCTCTGGAAACACCATATATTTT.

The V gene is TRBV5-1, the J gene TRBJ2-3; 12 nucleotides line up with TRBD2. Per germline, CDR1 SGHRS and CDR2 YFSETQ. V shed 4 bases, J shed 4 bases, and the junction held 7 bases outside the gene matches. This CDR3 is 16 amino acids long. The CDR3: CASSELLAGGADTQYF. DNA for the CDR3: TGCGCCAGCAGCGAGTTACTAGCGGGGGGAGCAGATACGCAGTATTTT.

This clone was found a few times. J is TRBJ1-2 and V is TRBV29-1, with 8 bases that match TRBD1. Germline V gene sequence: CDR1 SQVTM, CDR2 ANQGSEA. The CDR3 runs to 13 residues. V shed 2 bases, J shed 8 bases, and the junction held 7 bases outside the gene matches. The CDR3 protein is CSVERWTGYGYTF. For the CDR3, the DNA is TGCAGCGTTGAACGGTGGACAGGGTACGGCTACACCTTC.

The CDR3 is CSVGLGTAYEQYF. DNA of the CDR3: TGCAGCGTTGGTCTGGGGACAGCCTACGAGCAGTACTTC. V is TRBV29-1 and J is TRBJ2-7; TRBD1 aligns across 7 bases. V trimming: 4 bases; J trimming: 2 bases; junction bases outside the gene matches: 5. The CDR3 is made up of 13 amino acids. Germline V gene lookup returns CDR1 SQVTM and CDR2 ANQGSEA.

The chain recombines TRBV28 with TRBJ1-1; D is ambiguous. CDR1 is MDHEN and CDR2 is SYDVKM in the germline V gene. V was cut by 3 bases and J by 1 base, with 15 bases left in between. The CDR3 length is 16 residues. CDR3 in DNA: TGTGCCAGCAGTTTGATGGAGGGAATGGGGAACACTGAAGCTTTCTTT. This sequence encodes CASSLMEGMGNTEAFF.

V and J are TRBV5-1 and TRBJ2-6; the D is unclear. V lost 0 bases and J lost 1, with 5 bases in between. The CDR3 has 15 residues. CDR1 is SGHRS and CDR2 is YFSETQ in the germline V gene. This chain's CDR3 is CASSLEGSGANVLTF. The CDR3 nucleotides are TGCGCCAGCAGCTTGGAAGGGTCTGGGGCCAACGTCCTGACTTTC.

V gene TRBV7-3 combines with J gene TRBJ2-2; either TRBD1 or TRBD2 may supply D (6 bases each). Germline CDR1 SGHTA, CDR2 FQGTGA. This CDR3 is 15 amino acids long. The V and J ends lost 5 bases and 7 bases respectively, with 17 bases between them. For the CDR3, the DNA is TGTGCCAGCAGCCCGGAGGGACAATCGCACGGGGAGCTGTTTTTT. Its translation: CASSPEGQSHGELFF.

This rearrangement joins TRBV4-1 to TRBJ1-4; 7 nucleotides match TRBD1. The CDR3 has 15 amino acids. V was pared by 0 bases and J by 8 bases, with 6 bases of the junction left unmatched. Germline CDR1 is MGHRA and CDR2 is YSYEKL. The CDR3 sequence: CASSQDGTEGEKLFF. CDR3 sequence (DNA): TGCGCCAGCAGCCAAGATGGGACAGAAGGAGAAAAACTGTTTTTT.

The J gene is TRBJ2-5, the V gene TRBV28, with a tentative D call TRBD1 (6 bases). Trimming removed 7 bases at V and 10 bases at J, with 16 bases between. Germline assignment: CDR1 MDHEN and CDR2 SYDVKM. The CDR3 is 12 residues long. The DNA of the CDR3 is TGTGCCAGCACCCCGGACAGTAGTGACCAGTACTTC. Encoded protein: CASTPDSSDQYF.

The genes are TRBV24-1 and TRBJ1-2; D is uncertain. Germline lookup yields CDR1 KGHDR and CDR2 SFDVKD. The V and J ends lost 5 bases and 4 bases respectively, with 10 bases between them. CDR3 length equals 13 residues. The CDR3 loop is CATSGRQSYGYTF. Here the CDR3 DNA reads TGTGCCACCAGTGGGAGGCAGAGCTATGGCTACACCTTC.

The J gene is TRBJ2-7, the V gene TRBV5-4; the match to TRBD2 covers 12 bases. The J segment lost 2 bases and the V segment lost 4 bases, leaving 7 bases of the junction unmatched. The length of the CDR3 is 16 residues. The germline CDR1 and CDR2 sequences are SGHNT and YYREEE (reference sequence). This CDR3 reads CASSPSGLAGTYEQYF. For the CDR3, the DNA is TGTGCCAGCAGCCCATCTGGACTAGCGGGGACCTACGAGCAGTACTTC.

The chain links TRBV6-5 to TRBJ2-7, with D perhaps given as TRBD1 or TRBD2 (5 bases each). Germline CDR1 MNHEY, CDR2 SVGAGI. The V end lost 2 bases, the J end lost 4 bases, and 15 bases lay between the germline ends. The CDR3 has 15 amino acids. The CDR3 here is CASSYASGSGYEQYF. CDR3 nucleotides: TGTGCCAGCAGTTACGCTTCAGGGAGTGGGTACGAGCAGTACTTC.

The rearrangement uses TRBV7-2 and TRBJ2-2; TRBD1 matches at 7 bases. CDR1 is SGHTA, CDR2 FQGNSA, per germline. This CDR3 is 14 amino acids long. J lost 7 bases, V lost 4 bases, and 6 bases had no gene match. The CDR3 here is CASSSGQPYGELFF. The DNA of the CDR3 is TGTGCCAGCAGCTCGGGACAGCCTTACGGGGAGCTGTTTTTT.

The J gene is TRBJ2-1, the V gene TRBV18; possibly TRBD1 for D (5 bases). Germline V gene lookup returns CDR1 KGHSH and CDR2 LQKENI. This CDR3 has 14 residues. Trimming removed 3 bases from V and 1 base from J, with 7 bases in between. For the CDR3, the DNA is TGTGCCAGCTCACCCCGACAGTCCTACAATGAGCAGTTCTTC. This gives the protein CASSPRQSYNEQFF.

This clone occurred once. This chain joins TRBV28 and TRBJ1-6; 7 bases are a match to TRBD1. CDR3 size: 12 residues. CDR1 and CDR2 (germline): MDHEN, SYDVKM. Germline trimming cut 6 bases from V and 10 bases from J; bases unmatched to any gene: 3. CDR3 in DNA: TGTGCCAGCAGGTCAGGGGGATCACCCCTCCACTTT. It translates to CASRSGGSPLHF.

The rearrangement joins TRBV5-7 to TRBJ1-4; D is undetermined. TRBV5-7 is classed as an ORF, of uncertain function. The CDR3 covers 17 residues. V dropped 4 bases and J dropped 6 bases, with 22 bases sitting between them. The CDR3 reads CASSPQGCTALHEKLFF. CDR3 sequence (DNA): TGTGCCAGCAGCCCCCAAGGGTGCACAGCCCTCCATGAAAAACTGTTTTTT.

The chain joins TRBV6-1 to TRBJ1-5; D perhaps matches TRBD1 (5 bases). V gave up 2 bases and J gave up 6 bases, with 14 bases separating them. The CDR3 is made up of 15 amino acids. Germline V gene lookup returns CDR1 MNHNS and CDR2 SASEGT. This CDR3 is CASSEYSRASQPQHF. In nucleotides, the CDR3 is TGTGCCAGCAGTGAATATTCCAGGGCCTCTCAGCCCCAGCATTTT.